These 27 T cell receptor beta chains were all obtained from the same sample, sequenced in a study of blood T cell repertoires in COVID-19. TCRdb's table, derived via immunoSEQ multiplex PCR, lists solely in-frame clones and lacks some. The data hold 45,000 or so clones, with approximately 80% observed a single time. The sequenced sample was peripheral blood. The receptors derive from a human donor in a cohort sampled during active COVID-19.

V gene TRBV9 combines with J gene TRBJ1-2; D not resolved. Germline V gene lookup returns CDR1 SGDLS and CDR2 YYNGEE. The CDR3 has 13 residues. V lost 3 bases to trimming and J lost 4 bases, with 10 bases between them. CDR3 nucleotide sequence: TGTGCCAGCAGCGGACTTTACCTCTATGGCTACACCTTC. Protein product: CASSGLYLYGYTF.

The chain employs TRBV4-2 and TRBJ2-2; 8 nucleotides align to TRBD2. V shed 1 base, J shed 7 bases, and the junction held 11 bases outside the gene matches. The CDR3 extends over 17 amino acids. Looked up from germline, CDR1 is LGHNA and CDR2 is YNFKEQ. CDR3 residues: CASSQGVGTRGVGELFF. The CDR3 DNA reads TGTGCCAGCAGCCAAGGGGTGGGGACTAGAGGCGTCGGGGAGCTGTTTTTT.

This clone was detected a few times. The chain combines TRBV5-4 with TRBJ2-7; 11 nucleotides agree with TRBD2. The CDR3 contains 15 residues. Germline CDR1 and CDR2: SGHNT and YYREEE (reference sequence). The J segment lost 5 bases and the V segment lost 4 bases, leaving 8 bases of the junction unmatched. Written as DNA, the CDR3 is TGTGCCAGCAGCCCCACTAGCGGGAGCAACCACGAGCAGTACTTC. It encodes CASSPTSGSNHEQYF.

This clone was recorded only once. CDR3 DNA: TGCGCCAGCAGCTCCAGGACAGGGGACTACGAGCAGTACTTC. Protein sequence: CASSSRTGDYEQYF. The chain combines TRBV5-1 with TRBJ2-7; 9 bases match TRBD1. Per germline, CDR1 SGHRS and CDR2 YFSETQ. This CDR3 spans 14 amino acids. With 3 bases clipped from V and 3 bases from J, the junction kept 4 bases outside the gene matches.

The V and J genes are TRBV3-1 (or the pseudogene TRBV3-2) and TRBJ1-2; D remains ambiguous. The CDR3 spans 14 residues. V dropped 0 bases and J dropped 0 bases, with 5 bases sitting between them. Germline-derived CDR1 and CDR2 are LGHDT and YNNKEL (reference sequence). The CDR3 loop is CASSQERANYGYTF. CDR3 DNA: TGTGCCAGCAGCCAAGAGAGGGCTAACTATGGCTACACCTTC.

The chain couples TRBV11-2 to TRBJ2-1; D not resolved. V lost 6 bases and J 8 bases, leaving 8 bases between the germline ends. There are 11 residues in the CDR3. Germline CDR1 reads SGHAT; CDR2 reads FQNNGV. DNA of the CDR3: TGTGCCAGCAGGATCCTAGATGAGCAGTTCTTC. Translating gives CASRILDEQFF. Full variable domain (remainder filled in from reference TRBV11-2 and TRBJ2-1): EAGVAQSPRYKIIEKRQSVAFWCNPISGHATLYWYQQILGQGPKLLIQFQNNGVVDDSQLPKDRFSAERLKGVDSTLKIQPAKLEDSAVYLCASRILDEQFFGPGTRLTVL.

V and J are TRBV28 and TRBJ1-4; D is perhaps TRBD1 (5 bases). The germline gives CDR1 MDHEN, CDR2 SYDVKM. V lost 8 bases, J lost 7 bases, and 14 bases lay in between. The length of the CDR3 is 13 residues. CDR3: CASHGGGGEKLFF. The CDR3 coding sequence is TGTGCCAGCCACGGGGGAGGCGGTGAAAAACTGTTTTTT.

CDR3 coding DNA: TGTGCCAGCAGTTTCCCAGGGACAGGGACTATTCAGTACTTC. Residues: CASSFPGTGTIQYF. V usage is TRBV28 and J usage is TRBJ2-4; TRBD1 matches 9 bases. Trimming removed 3 bases from V and 10 bases from J; junction bases left unmatched: 7. The CDR3 length is 14 residues. Looked up from germline, CDR1 is MDHEN and CDR2 is SYDVKM. Drawing the rest from reference TRBV28 and TRBJ2-4, the complete variable domain is DVKVTQSSRYLVKRTGEKVFLECVQDMDHENMFWYRQDPGLGLRLIYFSYDVKMKEKGDIPEGYSVSREKKERFSLILESASTNQTSMYLCASSFPGTGTIQYFGAGTRLSVL.

The rearrangement links TRBV19 to TRBJ2-3; a weak D match, TRBD2 (6 bases). The CDR3 is 13 residues long. Germline V gene data show CDR1 as LNHDA and CDR2 as SQIVND (reference sequence). Trimming stripped 4 bases from V and 3 bases from J, with 8 bases between. CDR3 protein: CASSTGRTDTQYF. The CDR3 DNA is TGTGCCAGTAGTACCGGGAGAACAGATACGCAGTATTTT.

This rearrangement joins TRBV27 to TRBJ2-7, with D possibly being TRBD2 (6 bases). This CDR3 has 13 residues. V was cut by 3 bases and J by 4 bases, with 10 bases left in between. CDR1 is MNHEY and CDR2 is SMNVEV in the germline V gene (reference sequence). DNA for the CDR3: TGTGCCAGCAGTTTGGGGACTTCTTACGAGCAGTACTTC. Protein sequence: CASSLGTSYEQYF.

V usage is TRBV5-1 and J usage is TRBJ1-3; D is unresolved. This CDR3 comprises 15 residues. Trimming removed 0 bases at V and 0 bases at J, with 7 bases between. The germline gives CDR1 SGHRS, CDR2 YFSETQ. The CDR3, as DNA: TGCGCCAGCAGCTTGGCTTGGAGCTCTGGAAACACCATATATTTT. Encoded protein: CASSLAWSSGNTIYF.

The V and J genes are TRBV14 and TRBJ2-7; 15 positions agree with TRBD2. The CDR3 extends over 16 amino acids. Germline CDR1 and CDR2: SGHDN and FVKESK. The V segment lost 7 bases and the J segment 5 bases; nucleotides outside the gene matches: 9. The CDR3 sequence: CASTARGTSGRNEQYF. The CDR3 bases are TGTGCCAGCACCGCAAGGGGGACTAGCGGGAGGAACGAGCAGTACTTC.

V usage is TRBV2 and J usage is TRBJ2-7, with TRBD1 matching over 7 bases. The V gene end was trimmed by 5 bases and the J gene end by 3 bases; junction bases not matched to a gene: 4. The germline V gene has CDR1 SNHLY and CDR2 FYNNEI. The CDR3 totals 13 residues. CDR3 DNA: TGTGCCAGCAGTACAGGGGACGGCTACGAGCAGTACTTC. It translates to CASSTGDGYEQYF. Together with reference TRBV2 and TRBJ2-7, the CDR3 gives the full variable domain: EPEVTQTPSHQVTQMGQEVILRCVPISNHLYFYWYRQILGQKVEFLVSFYNNEISEKSEIFDDQFSVERPDGSNFTLKIRSTKLEDSAMYFCASSTGDGYEQYFGPGTRLTVT.

This clone was seen just once. The chain combines TRBV4-3 with TRBJ2-5; 9 bases are shared with TRBD2. The CDR3 has 14 amino acids. Trimming cost V 4 bases and J 3 bases; bases outside gene matches: 3. CDR1 is LGHNA, CDR2 YSLEER, per germline. The CDR3 DNA is TGCGCCAGCAGCCCGAGGACTAGCGAAGAGACCCAGTACTTC. It translates to CASSPRTSEETQYF.

In this sample, this clone turned up a few times. The chain joins TRBV30 to TRBJ1-1; D unresolved. The CDR3 contains 14 residues. V dropped 3 bases and J dropped 4 bases, with 15 bases sitting between them. Germline V gene sequence: CDR1 GTSNPN, CDR2 SVGIG (reference sequence). The CDR3: CAWRSSPAGTEAFF. DNA of the CDR3: TGTGCCTGGAGGTCGTCACCGGCGGGCACTGAAGCTTTCTTT.

The chain links TRBV19 to TRBJ2-1, with 8 bases aligning to TRBD2. The ends lost 2 bases at V and 1 base at J; junction bases unmatched: 4. Germline V lookup: CDR1 LNHDA, CDR2 SQIVND (reference sequence). The CDR3 extends over 16 amino acids. The CDR3 nucleotides read TGTGCCAGTAGTATATGGGGGACTAGTTCCTACAATGAGCAGTTCTTC. The encoded protein is CASSIWGTSSYNEQFF.

This chain uses TRBV2 with TRBJ1-5; 7 nucleotides agree with TRBD1. The CDR3 consists of 13 residues. Germline values: CDR1 SNHLY, CDR2 FYNNEI. V shed 6 bases, J shed 9 bases, and the junction held 8 bases outside the gene matches. This CDR3 reads CASRGDSGRPQHF. As DNA, the CDR3 is TGTGCCAGCAGAGGGGACAGTGGGAGGCCCCAGCATTTT. The full variable domain, in which reference TRBV2 and TRBJ1-5 provide the parts outside the CDR3, is EPEVTQTPSHQVTQMGQEVILRCVPISNHLYFYWYRQILGQKVEFLVSFYNNEISEKSEIFDDQFSVERPDGSNFTLKIRSTKLEDSAMYFCASRGDSGRPQHFGDGTRLSIL.

This clone was seen once. The chain links TRBV3-1 (or the pseudogene TRBV3-2) to TRBJ2-2; D uncertain. Trimming cost V 0 bases and J 2 bases, with 10 bases left between them. The germline gives CDR1 LGHDT, CDR2 YNNKEL (reference sequence). The CDR3 runs 16 residues. The CDR3 DNA reads TGTGCCAGCAGCCAAGATTCCCCGGGTAACACCGGGGAGCTGTTTTTT. Its translation: CASSQDSPGNTGELFF.

CDR3 DNA sequence: TGTGCCAGCAGCGTAGATGGGACAGGGTACTACAATGAGCAGTTCTTC. It is translated as CASSVDGTGYYNEQFF. The chain links TRBV9 to TRBJ2-1, with 9 bases aligning to TRBD1. The V segment lost 0 bases and the J segment 3 bases; nucleotides outside the gene matches: 4. CDR3 length: 16 amino acids. The germline CDR1 and CDR2 sequences are SGDLS and YYNGEE.

The chain uses TRBV19 and TRBJ1-2; 7 bases are shared with TRBD1. With 3 bases clipped from V and 4 bases from J, the junction kept 5 bases outside the gene matches. The CDR3 has 14 amino acids. Germline lookup yields CDR1 LNHDA and CDR2 SQIVND (reference sequence). Here the CDR3 reads CASSMTQGFYGYTF. The DNA of the CDR3 is TGTGCCAGTAGTATGACACAGGGGTTCTATGGCTACACCTTC.

The chain links TRBV9 to TRBJ2-7, with 7 bases fitting TRBD2. The CDR3 totals 15 residues. CDR1 is SGDLS and CDR2 is YYNGEE in the germline V gene. Trimming removed 3 bases from V and 1 base from J; junction bases left unmatched: 7. The CDR3 sequence: CASSEGSGASYEQYF. As DNA, the CDR3 is TGTGCCAGCAGCGAGGGGAGCGGGGCATCCTACGAGCAGTACTTC.

This chain joins TRBV3-1 (or the pseudogene TRBV3-2) and TRBJ2-5; 7 nucleotides align to TRBD1. The length of the CDR3 is 15 residues. From germline, CDR1 is LGHDT and CDR2 YNNKEL (reference sequence). J lost 5 bases, V lost 0 bases, and 6 bases had no gene match. CDR3 sequence: CASSQDLTGDETQYF. Written as DNA, the CDR3 is TGTGCCAGCAGCCAAGATTTAACAGGGGACGAGACCCAGTACTTC.

V gene TRBV30 combines with J gene TRBJ2-5; 8 bases match TRBD1. The CDR3 covers 16 residues. Germline lookup yields CDR1 GTSNPN and CDR2 SVGIG (reference sequence). Germline trimming cut 1 base from V and 5 bases from J; bases unmatched to any gene: 12. The CDR3 nucleotides are TGTGCCTGGAGTGGAGGAGGTACAGGGGGATGGGAGACCCAGTACTTC. Protein sequence: CAWSGGGTGGWETQYF.

In DNA, the CDR3 is TGTGCCAGCAGCGGCGGGGTAAGCTCCTACAATGAGCAGTTCTTC. Translating it yields CASSGGVSSYNEQFF. The chain carries TRBV7-6 and TRBJ2-1, with D possibly matching TRBD2 (6 bases). The CDR3 spans 15 residues. Between the trimmed V and J ends, which lost 5 bases and 0 bases, there was a span of 11 bases. Germline loops: CDR1 SGHVS, CDR2 FNYEAQ.

The chain couples TRBV5-5 to TRBJ2-5; no definite D call. The CDR3 is 12 amino acids. Deletions cut 0 bases from V and 5 bases from J, with 5 bases between. CDR1 SGHKS and CDR2 YYEKEE come from the germline V gene (reference sequence). The CDR3, as DNA: TGTGCCAGCAGCTTGGCTATGGAGACCCAGTACTTC. Translation gives CASSLAMETQYF.

V usage is TRBV6-5 and J usage is TRBJ1-1; no firm D call. Germline CDR1 MNHEY, CDR2 SVGAGI. V was clipped by 6 bases and J by 3 bases, with 11 bases between them. The CDR3 totals 13 residues. CDR3 bases: TGTGCCAGCAGCGGTACAGAGTACACTGAAGCTTTCTTT. Amino acids: CASSGTEYTEAFF.

The chain joins TRBV6-1 to TRBJ1-2; D not resolved. Deletions cut 1 base from V and 4 bases from J, with 7 bases between. CDR1 MNHNS and CDR2 SASEGT come from the germline V gene. CDR3 size: 13 residues. The CDR3 spells CASSEERSYGYTF. The CDR3 DNA sequence: TGTGCCAGCAGTGAAGAACGGAGCTATGGCTACACCTTC.